The next 20 T cell receptor beta chains were all read from a single sample in a study of OX40 agonist ivuxolimab in advanced cancers. Libraries were prepared by immunoSEQ multiplex PCR; TCRdb keeps only in-frame clonotypes and omits some of them. The sample contains about 79,000 clones, approximately 91% of which appear only once. The starting material was CD4+ or CD8+ T cells sorted from blood, obtained in a trial of the OX40 agonist ivuxolimab. These receptors were obtained from an adult with an advanced solid tumor such as melanoma, head and neck, liver or kidney cancer.

The CDR3 loop is CASSQGSPADTQYF. CDR3 DNA sequence: TGCGCCAGCAGCCAAGGATCACCCGCAGATACGCAGTATTTT. This rearrangement joins TRBV4-1 to TRBJ2-3, with D unresolved. The CDR3 contains 14 residues. CDR1 is MGHRA, CDR2 YSYEKL, per germline. Trimming removed 1 base from V and 4 bases from J, with 9 bases in between.

This clone was seen a handful of times. The chain joins TRBV7-9 to TRBJ1-1; possible D gene TRBD1, 6 bases. V lost 2 bases, J lost 4 bases, and 14 bases lay in between. This CDR3 has 15 residues. The germline V gene encodes CDR1 SEHNR and CDR2 FQNEAQ (reference sequence). The CDR3 spells CASSLRGAGGTEAFF. CDR3 nucleotides: TGTGCCAGCAGCTTACGGGGGGCTGGGGGCACTGAAGCTTTCTTT.

The V gene is TRBV18, the J gene TRBJ2-3; D unresolved. The CDR3 has 13 amino acids. Germline V gene lookup returns CDR1 KGHSH and CDR2 LQKENI. Trimming pared 4 bases from V and 0 bases from J, leaving 5 bases between. CDR3 nucleotide sequence: TGTGCCAGCTCACTCCAAAGCACAGATACGCAGTATTTT. Translated: CASSLQSTDTQYF. The complete variable domain, with remaining parts taken from reference TRBV18 and TRBJ2-3, reads NAGVMQNPRHLVRRRGQEARLRCSPMKGHSHVYWYRQLPEEGLKFMVYLQKENIIDESGMPKERFSAEFPKEGPSILRIQQVVRGDSAAYFCASSLQSTDTQYFGPGTRLTVL.

Here the CDR3 DNA reads TGTGCCAGCAGTCCCCGGACGGTTAATAACTATGGCTACACCTTC. This gives the protein CASSPRTVNNYGYTF. This rearrangement joins TRBV27 to TRBJ1-2; D is undetermined. The germline gives CDR1 MNHEY, CDR2 SMNVEV (reference sequence). V shed 5 bases and J shed 1 base, with 14 bases lying between them. The CDR3 covers 15 residues.

Of note for this clone: A read error may account for a junction end that differs from germline. The V gene is TRBV20-1, the J gene TRBJ1-1; D is uncertain. In germline, CDR1 is DFQATT, CDR2 SNEGSKA (reference sequence). The length of the CDR3 is 9 residues. Here the CDR3 reads CFRDTEAFF. CDR3 nucleotides: TGTTTCCGGGACACTGAAGCTTTCTTT.

V gene TRBV28 combines with J gene TRBJ1-2; TRBD1 aligns across 9 bases. Trimming removed 10 bases from V and 4 bases from J; junction bases left unmatched: 4. The length of the CDR3 is 12 residues. Germline CDR1 is MDHEN and CDR2 is SYDVKM. The CDR3 spells CAIPDRGYGYTF. The CDR3 region has the DNA TGTGCCATCCCGGACAGGGGCTATGGCTACACCTTC.

This clone showed up just a few times. The chain employs TRBV9 and TRBJ2-3, with D maybe TRBD2 (6 bases). CDR1 SGDLS and CDR2 YYNGEE come from the germline V gene. Trimming removed 0 bases at V and 1 base at J, with 9 bases between. The CDR3 consists of 15 residues. CDR3 nucleotides: TGTGCCAGCAGCGTAGGTCCGGGGGGCACAGATACGCAGTATTTT. It is translated as CASSVGPGGTDTQYF.

This chain links TRBV19 with TRBJ2-1; possibly TRBD2 for D (6 bases). From germline, CDR1 is LNHDA and CDR2 SQIVND (reference sequence). The CDR3 contains 18 residues. V was trimmed by 4 bases and J by 1 base, leaving 20 bases between them. As DNA, the CDR3 is TGTGCCAGTAGTAGACTCGGCCCCGGGAGTTTGTCCTACAATGAGCAGTTCTTC. Its protein is CASSRLGPGSLSYNEQFF. Drawing the rest from reference TRBV19 and TRBJ2-1, the complete variable domain is DGGITQSPKYLFRKEGQNVTLSCEQNLNHDAMYWYRQDPGQGLRLIYYSQIVNDFQKGDIAEGYSVSREKKESFPLTVTSAQKNPTAFYLCASSRLGPGSLSYNEQFFGPGTRLTVL.

This chain's CDR3 is CAWSVGGSSGNTIYF. CDR3 bases: TGTGCCTGGAGTGTCGGGGGTAGCTCTGGAAACACCATATATTTT. The chain is built from TRBV30 and TRBJ1-3; possibly TRBD1 for D (5 bases). Trimming pared 0 bases from V and 0 bases from J, leaving 9 bases between. The CDR3 has 15 residues. The germline V gene has CDR1 GTSNPN and CDR2 SVGIG (reference sequence). Complete variable domain (other parts from reference TRBV30 and TRBJ1-3): SQTIHQWPATLVQPVGSPLSLECTVEGTSNPNLYWYRQAAGRGLQLLFYSVGIGQISSEVPQNLSASRPQDRQFILSSKKLLLSDSGFYLCAWSVGGSSGNTIYFGEGSWLTVV.

V gene TRBV18 combines with J gene TRBJ2-5, with TRBD1 matching 9 bases. This CDR3 contains 14 residues. With V trimmed by 4 bases and J by 7 bases, 7 bases remained unmatched. Germline values: CDR1 KGHSH, CDR2 LQKENI. This chain's CDR3 is CASSQDRGYGTQYF. As DNA, the CDR3 is TGTGCCAGCTCACAGGACAGGGGATATGGGACCCAGTACTTC. The whole variable domain, remainder taken from reference TRBV18 and TRBJ2-5, is NAGVMQNPRHLVRRRGQEARLRCSPMKGHSHVYWYRQLPEEGLKFMVYLQKENIIDESGMPKERFSAEFPKEGPSILRIQQVVRGDSAAYFCASSQDRGYGTQYFGPGTRLLVL.

The V gene is TRBV28, the J gene TRBJ2-5, with 10 bases identical to TRBD2. Germline CDR1 reads MDHEN; CDR2 reads SYDVKM. The CDR3 consists of 13 residues. J was trimmed by 3 bases and V by 6 bases; bases with no gene match: 1. The CDR3 DNA follows: TGTGCCAGCAGGCTAGCGGGAGAAGAGACCCAGTACTTC. Protein: CASRLAGEETQYF.

The chain recombines TRBV14 with TRBJ2-7; D remains unclear. Germline V gives CDR1 SGHDN, CDR2 FVKESK. The CDR3 has 12 residues. Deletions cut 1 base from V and 7 bases from J, with 8 bases between. The CDR3 DNA sequence: TGTGCCAGCAGCCAAGGAAGAAGAGAGCAGTACTTC. The encoded protein is CASSQGRREQYF.

This clone was counted a single time. The V call is TRBV10-3, the J call TRBJ1-5, with TRBD1 matching over 8 bases. V dropped 11 bases and J dropped 3; count of bases not matched to a gene: 9. The CDR3 covers 14 residues. Germline CDR1 is ENHRY and CDR2 is SYGVKD. CDR3 DNA: TGTGCCTCAACCCCGGGACAGGTCAATCAGCCCCAGCATTTT. It codes for CASTPGQVNQPQHF.

The rearrangement uses TRBV5-1 and TRBJ2-5; no firm D call. Matching the DNA end better, TRBJ2-7 makes the J call doubtful. The germline gives CDR1 SGHRS, CDR2 YFSETQ. The CDR3 is 15 residues long. CDR3 coding DNA: TGCGCCAGCAGGGAAGGACGGTTAAGCTCCTACGAGCAGTACTTC. Its translation is CASREGRLSSYEQYF.

This clone has just a few counts. The V gene is TRBV5-4, the J gene TRBJ1-1; possible D gene TRBD1, 6 bases. The CDR3 has 12 amino acids. The germline gives CDR1 SGHNT, CDR2 YYREEE (reference sequence). Trimming cost V 4 bases and J 8 bases, with 12 bases left between them. This chain's CDR3 is CASSEIDREAFF. The CDR3 DNA follows: TGTGCCAGCAGCGAGATCGACAGGGAAGCTTTCTTT.

The V and J genes are TRBV5-4 and TRBJ1-2; tentative D call: TRBD1 (5 bases). This CDR3 has 14 amino acids. Trimming stripped 1 base from V and 7 bases from J, with 14 bases between. Germline CDR1 and CDR2: SGHNT and YYREEE (reference sequence). The CDR3 DNA reads as TGTGCCAGCAGCTTGTCCGAGGGGCGAGCTGGCTACACCTTC. This encodes CASSLSEGRAGYTF.

This clone was picked up one time. The V and J genes are TRBV30 and TRBJ1-2, with no clear D. V lost 2 bases and J 12 bases, leaving 13 bases between the germline ends. Germline lookup yields CDR1 GTSNPN and CDR2 SVGIG (reference sequence). The CDR3 spans 11 residues. CDR3 amino acids: CAWSLGGPNTF. The CDR3 DNA follows: TGTGCCTGGAGTTTGGGCGGCCCTAACACCTTC.

The chain is built from TRBV7-3 and TRBJ1-4, with TRBD1 as a possible D gene (5 bases). Germline values: CDR1 SGHTA, CDR2 FQGTGA. The CDR3 loop spans 13 amino acids. V lost 2 bases, J lost 14 bases, and 15 bases lay in between. The CDR3: CASSLAPGQSLFF. The DNA of the CDR3 is TGTGCCAGCAGCTTAGCCCCAGGACAAAGCCTGTTTTTT.

This chain uses TRBV19 with TRBJ1-1, with 7 bases aligning to TRBD1. The trim removed 6 bases at V and 1 base at J, leaving 5 bases unmatched. CDR3 length: 14 residues. CDR1 is LNHDA, CDR2 SQIVND, per germline (reference sequence). CDR3: CASRTGQPNTEAFF. CDR3 nucleotides: TGTGCCAGTAGGACGGGACAGCCGAACACTGAAGCTTTCTTT.

This chain links TRBV6-1 with TRBJ2-7, with D perhaps matching TRBD2 (6 bases). The CDR3 covers 11 residues. Trimming took off 4 bases at V and 9 bases at J, with 10 bases between the two ends. The germline V gene encodes CDR1 MNHNS and CDR2 SASEGT. This CDR3 reads CASSAGAGQYF. The CDR3 nucleotides read TGTGCCAGCAGTGCGGGAGCGGGGCAGTACTTC.